This record concerns one T cell receptor beta chain sequence. Its cognate antigen is unknown. A patient was excluded if there was uncontrolled infection, other autoimmune disease, pregnancy or lactation. This record belongs to a study of T cells in Graves' hyperthyroidism and ophthalmopathy. The wider study: Peripheral blood was collected at initial diagnosis, before any treatment. Whole-study results and caveats: The model predicted ophthalmopathy a median 6.5 months before onset.

Germline V CDR1 and CDR2: DFQATT, SNEGSKA (reference sequence). CDR3 length: 18 residues. V was clipped by 1 base and J by 0 bases; unmatched bases: 6. Researchers took RNA transcripts and amplified the TCR beta CDR3 regions from them. Initially, a first-round RT-PCR of the TCR CDR3 employed the HTBI primer set. TCRdb reprocessed the multiplex PCR reads via MiXCR and lists one record per CDR3 protein. The table has hundreds of thousands of distinct CDR3 sequences, roughly a sixth seen once. The chain employs TRBV20-1 and TRBJ2-1; 13 nucleotides line up with TRBD2. The sample was blood. This receptor was taken from a woman aged 45 to 65 with Graves' hyperthyroidism that later progressed to Graves' ophthalmopathy. The DNA for the CDR3 is TGCAGTGCTAGAGGCCGGACTAGCGGGGGCAGCTCCTACAATGAGCAGTTCTTC. It specifies CSARGRTSGGSSYNEQFF.